The entry below describes one T cell receptor beta chain. No antigen is known for it. No much larger clonotype is one base removed from it; base qualities were not supplied. This entry comes from a study of blood T cell repertoires in COVID-19 (TCRdb year 2020). For context, the study as a whole: For ImmuneRACE Cohort 3, a participant was defined as recovered based on two consecutive negative NP/OP PCR tests, clearance by a healthcare professional, or resolution of symptoms. Samples covering the acute and convalescent phases of COVID-19 were provided by collaborators in the United States, Italy and Spain. HLA class I and class II types, where available, came from metadata supplied by the sample provider rather than from assay-based typing. Sample metadata almost always included a de-identified subject ID, COVID-19 status, age in years and sex. The samples were drawn from the first 160 participants of the ongoing ImmuneRACE study and from 1,254 subjects provided by 6 global collaborators. The repertoires were made available in a free public database intended to serve as a resource for research on the immune response to SARS-CoV-2. The prospective study material was composed of cDNA or gDNA derived from T cells, B-cell-depleted T cells, or PBMCs. Deeply sampled blood TCRbeta repertoires from subjects exposed to, actively infected with, or recovered from COVID-19 were included in the dataset.

The immunoSEQ Assay, a bias-controlled multiplex PCR, was used to amplify TCRbeta CDR3 regions from genomic DNA. On the authors' methods: Within the assay, amplification of reference gene primers was used to estimate how many nucleated cells each sample contained. To quantify the absolute abundance of each unique TCRbeta CDR3 rearrangement, sequence reads were collapsed and filtered. Productive Simpson clonality was computed per sample as the square root of Simpson's diversity index over productive rearrangements. TCRdb re-hosts the immuneACCESS table, in-frame sequences only. Its copies lack some clones; in the studies checked, an unresolved V gene accounts for under half of them, and the cause for the rest is not known. That table supplies the V and J calls and clone size; D and trimming were determined from the DNA. Within this sample are around 140,000 clones, with roughly 84% of them counted one time only. 3% to 4.5% of the sample goes to the ten largest clones.

V loses 3 bases, J loses 5 bases, and the germline ends lie 16 bases apart. The CDR3 spans 15 residues, from the cysteine through the phenylalanine. Of all the DNA, just the CDR3 is kept, 45 bases in frame from base 1. For CDR1 and CDR2, the germline V gene lists SGHVS and FQNEAQ. Overall study results and their limits: The quantity of clinical and demographic metadata differed by source and by participant and was supplied without curation.

Participants in the prospective study were aged about 18 to 95 years, lived in under 30 United States geographic areas, and enrolled through a virtual design. In the prospective study, participants were assigned to cohorts based on the clinical history participants reported in a screening survey and a study questionnaire. Mobile phlebotomists in the prospective study collected whole blood, serum and a nasopharyngeal or oropharyngeal swab from every participant. Participants in the prospective study had the option to provide additional blood draws and questionnaires over a roughly 2-month period. Before DNA extraction, blood samples from the prospective study were shipped at room temperature or frozen.

This clonotype was obtained from a middle-aged man in a cohort exposed to, infected with or recovered from COVID-19 (not recorded which). The chain is assembled from TRBV7-8 and TRBJ1-1; D gene: possibly TRBD1, on 5 matching bases. Sequencing was carried out using PBMCs or T cells enriched from blood (not recorded which). DNA sequence: TGTGCCAGCAGCTTTCCGGGGGTCCACGGGACTGAAGCTTTCTTT. Translated, this is CASSFPGVHGTEAFF.